One and the same sample provided the 9 T cell receptor beta chains below, sequenced in a study of blood T cells in healthy people across ages. Next came a second PCR, run for 7 to 11 cycles, which used a sample-barcoded 5' primer along with a J-beta primer mix. TCRdb recomputed calls from the 5' RACE reads with MiXCR, one row per CDR3 protein. Here the sample spans about 900,000 distinct CDR3 sequences, less than 80% being singletons. Material for sequencing was blood. The receptors derive from a man aged 25-40 years in good health.

The gene calls are TRBV7-2 and TRBJ2-3; 9 bases line up with TRBD2. V shed 3 bases, J shed 0 bases, and the junction held 4 bases outside the gene matches. This CDR3 region has 16 residues. Germline V gene sequence: CDR1 SGHTA, CDR2 FQGNSA. DNA of the CDR3: TGTGCCAGCAGCTTTTCTGCGGGGGGGAGCACAGATACGCAGTATTTT. This encodes CASSFSAGGSTDTQYF.

The V call is TRBV6-1, the J call TRBJ2-7; 9 nucleotides line up with TRBD1. Unmatched junction bases numbered 11, after V lost 6 bases and J lost 5 bases. The CDR3 sequence is 15 residues long. Germline CDR1 reads MNHNS; CDR2 reads SASEGT. The chain's CDR3 is CASSGSGQGFDEQYF. The CDR3 DNA is TGTGCCAGCAGCGGATCTGGACAGGGGTTCGACGAGCAGTACTTC.

The chain joins TRBV20-1 to TRBJ2-3, with D possibly TRBD1 on 5 matching bases. Germline CDR1 DFQATT, CDR2 SNEGSKA (reference sequence). Trimming left V 3 bases short and J 2 bases short, with 12 bases between. The CDR3 runs to 14 residues. CDR3 sequence: CSASRGAFTDTQYF. CDR3 DNA: TGCAGTGCTAGTCGTGGGGCCTTCACAGATACGCAGTATTTT.

The CDR3 coding sequence is TGTGCCACCAGCAGTCCGGGACAAGCCTACGAGCAGTACTTC. This codes for CATSSPGQAYEQYF. This chain connects TRBV15 to TRBJ2-7; D may be TRBD1 (6 bases). The CDR3 extends over 14 amino acids. Trimming removed 3 bases from V and 2 bases from J, with 11 bases in between. Germline assignment: CDR1 LNHNV and CDR2 YYDKDF (reference sequence).

The V gene is TRBV20-1, the J gene TRBJ2-1, with D perhaps assigned TRBD1 or TRBD2 (5 bases each). V dropped 2 bases and J dropped 8 bases, with 22 bases sitting between them. The CDR3 runs to 16 residues. The germline V gene has CDR1 DFQATT and CDR2 SNEGSKA (reference sequence). The CDR3 is CSARKNRDGIVDEQFF. The DNA of the CDR3 is TGCAGTGCTAGAAAAAACCGGGACGGAATAGTCGATGAGCAGTTCTTC.

This clonotype was detected a few times. The V gene is TRBV2, the J gene TRBJ2-5, with D possibly matching TRBD2 (5 bases). The germline gives CDR1 SNHLY, CDR2 FYNNEI. CDR3 length equals 13 residues. V was clipped by 11 bases and J by 1 base, with 14 bases between them. Here the CDR3 reads CAPGLGIQETQYF. DNA for the CDR3: TGTGCCCCAGGTCTCGGGATCCAAGAGACCCAGTACTTC.

This clonotype was recorded only once. The chain joins TRBV12-3 or TRBV12-4 to TRBJ2-6; perhaps TRBD2 as D (5 bases). CDR3 length: 15 amino acids. Trimming took off 5 bases at V and 0 bases at J, with 8 bases between the two ends. CDR3 sequence: CASSKTSSGANVLTF. DNA for the CDR3: TGTGCCAGCAGTAAAACTAGCTCTGGGGCCAACGTCCTGACTTTC.

The chain uses TRBV4-1 and TRBJ2-7, with D possibly being TRBD1 (6 bases). Between the trimmed V and J ends, which lost 1 base and 3 bases, there was a span of 10 bases. The CDR3 loop spans 14 amino acids. The V gene's germline CDR1 is MGHRA and CDR2 YSYEKL. The CDR3 sequence is CASSQVPGDYEQYF. CDR3 in DNA: TGCGCCAGCAGCCAAGTGCCAGGGGACTACGAGCAGTACTTC.

J is TRBJ1-1 and V is TRBV6-1; D not resolved. The CDR3 has 14 amino acids. Germline V lookup: CDR1 MNHNS, CDR2 SASEGT. The V and J ends lost 9 bases and 5 bases respectively, with 19 bases between them. CDR3 amino acids: CASLMTRAETEAFF. The CDR3, as DNA: TGTGCCAGTCTTATGACGCGGGCGGAAACTGAAGCTTTCTTT.